This T cell receptor beta chain was obtained from a study of blood T cell repertoires in COVID-19 (dated by TCRdb to 2018 to 2020). Background on the whole study: Samples covering the acute and convalescent phases of COVID-19 were provided by collaborators in the United States, Italy and Spain. The repertoires were released in a freely available public database intended as a resource for research on the immune response to SARS-CoV-2. The prospective study material was composed of cDNA or gDNA derived from T cells, B-cell-depleted T cells, or PBMCs. Where HLA class I and class II types were available, the types were taken from metadata supplied by the sample provider, not from assay-based typing. Samples came from the ongoing ImmuneRACE study (first 160 participants) plus 1,254 subjects from 6 global collaborators. Nearly every sample came with metadata listing a de-identified subject ID, COVID-19 status, age in years and sex. Deeply sampled blood TCRbeta repertoires from subjects exposed to, actively infected with, or recovered from COVID-19 were included in the dataset. Findings and caveats that apply to the study as a whole: The amount of clinical and demographic metadata varied by source and participant and was provided uncurated.

Notes on this clone: Its antigen remains undetermined. Per-nucleotide qualities are absent, and no much larger clonotype sits a single base away.

One collaborating source in Seattle enrolled patients while the patients were actively infected and followed the patients over time throughout the course of disease. Whole blood was collected in K2EDTA tubes by collaborating institutions according to the institutions' own protocols. For TCRbeta analysis, collaborator samples were shipped as frozen whole blood, as isolated PBMCs, or as DNA extracted from either sample type. TCRbeta CDR3 regions were amplified from genomic DNA using the immunoSEQ Assay, a bias-controlled multiplex PCR. Under the source paper's analysis protocol: Within the assay, amplification of reference gene primers was used to estimate how many nucleated cells each sample contained. Sequence reads were collapsed and filtered to measure the absolute abundance of every unique TCRbeta CDR3 rearrangement. For each sample, productive Simpson clonality was calculated as the square root of Simpson's diversity index over productive rearrangements. TCRdb took this table from immuneACCESS and kept in-frame rearrangements with V and J called. Such tables lack part of the clones; where checked against another copy, unresolved V genes explain under half of the gap, and the rest is unexplained. The D gene and trimming were derived from the DNA, and the V and J assignments and clone size from that table. The sample table records roughly 150,000 clones; roughly 81% of these occur just once. The top ten hold less than 3% of the sample.

Material: peripheral blood. The sequence came from a woman older than 75 with COVID-19, enrolled during active disease.

The CDR3 protein sequence reads: CASSRQSYEQYF. The nucleotides read TGTGCCAGCAGTCGACAGAGCTACGAGCAGTACTTC. The chain joins TRBV6-2 or TRBV6-3 to TRBJ2-7; TRBD1 is perhaps the D gene, given 5 matching bases. Including cysteine and phenylalanine, the CDR3 has 12 amino acids. This entry keeps only the CDR3 DNA: 36 bases, framed from base 1. From a lookup of the germline V gene, CDR1 and CDR2 are MNHEY and SVGEGT. V is cut by 5 bases and J by 3 bases, and the space between the germline ends is 8 bases.